This T cell receptor (beta chain) is from a study of cytomegalovirus exposure and HLA in healthy donors. In the PCR, 60 Vbeta and 13 Jbeta primers were used. Assay used: immunoSEQ multiplex PCR; TCRdb lists only in-frame clones, some missing. This sample's table has approximately 50,000 clones. The trim removed 4 bases at V and 0 bases at J, leaving 3 bases unmatched. Germline-derived CDR1 and CDR2 are SGHRS and YFSETQ. CDR3 length equals 15 residues. The chain joins TRBV5-1 to TRBJ2-2; 7 bases align to TRBD2. Source material: PBMCs. The receptor was isolated from a man aged 18 to 29 in good health and CMV-seropositive. The CDR3 sequence is CASSPSGTNTGELFF. The CDR3 DNA reads TGCGCCAGCAGCCCGAGCGGGACGAACACCGGGGAGCTGTTTTTT.